The 23 T cell receptor beta chains below were found in one sample sequenced in a study of cytomegalovirus exposure and HLA in healthy donors. PCR used 60 Vbeta primers and 13 Jbeta primers. Data came from immunoSEQ multiplex PCR; TCRdb stores just in-frame clones and leaves some out. The sample lists about 200,000 clones, roughly three quarters seen once, with around 0.4% in the top ten. The source material was PBMCs. These receptors came from a male donor in good health and CMV-seropositive.

This clone has only a few counts. The chain combines TRBV5-6 with TRBJ1-2; TRBD1 matches at 9 bases. The CDR3 length is 14 residues. V was clipped by 4 bases and J by 2 bases; unmatched bases: 3. Germline loops: CDR1 SGHDT, CDR2 YYEEEE. DNA for the CDR3: TGTGCCAGCAGCCCGGGACAGGGAAACTATGGCTACACCTTC. Translation: CASSPGQGNYGYTF. Variable domain in full (rest from reference TRBV5-6 and TRBJ1-2): DAGVTQSPTHLIKTRGQQVTLRCSPKSGHDTVSWYQQALGQGPQFIFQYYEEEERQRGNFPDRFSGHQFPNYSSELNVNALLLGDSALYLCASSPGQGNYGYTFGSGTRLTVV.

This sequence joins TRBV15 and TRBJ1-5; D gene unclear. The CDR3 totals 14 residues. Trimming took off 5 bases at V and 1 base at J, with 9 bases between the two ends. Germline CDR1 LNHNV, CDR2 YYDKDF (reference sequence). Here the CDR3 DNA reads TGTGCCACCAGCGGGAGTGGCAGCAATCAGCCCCAGCATTTT. Protein: CATSGSGSNQPQHF.

This chain links TRBV30 with TRBJ2-3; D perhaps matches TRBD2 (6 bases). The CDR3 spans 16 residues. V shed 3 bases and J shed 0 bases, with 16 bases lying between them. Germline assignment: CDR1 GTSNPN and CDR2 SVGIG (reference sequence). Written as DNA, the CDR3 is TGTGCCTGGAGGTCCGGGAGTGGAGGAAGCACAGATACGCAGTATTTT. It encodes CAWRSGSGGSTDTQYF.

The chain is built from TRBV27 and TRBJ1-2, with 8 nucleotides matching TRBD1. CDR1 and CDR2 from the germline V gene are MNHEY and SMNVEV (reference sequence). CDR3 size: 14 residues. The trim removed 3 bases at V and 5 bases at J, leaving 5 bases unmatched. CDR3 sequence reads: CASSFLDRDYGYTF. In DNA, the CDR3 is TGTGCCAGCAGTTTCCTGGACAGGGATTATGGCTACACCTTC.

This chain links TRBV7-3 with TRBJ2-5, with TRBD2 as a possible D gene (6 bases). Trimming stripped 5 bases from V and 2 bases from J, with 9 bases between. Germline V gene sequence: CDR1 SGHTA, CDR2 FQGTGA. CDR3 length equals 13 residues. CDR3 sequence: CASSTSRQETQYF. The CDR3, as DNA: TGTGCCAGCAGCACTAGCCGACAAGAGACCCAGTACTTC.

The chain carries TRBV19 and TRBJ1-1; 8 bases are a match to TRBD1. V lost 5 bases, J lost 10 bases, and 9 bases stayed unmatched. This CDR3 region has 13 residues. The germline V gene has CDR1 LNHDA and CDR2 SQIVND (reference sequence). The CDR3 DNA follows: TGTGCCAGTAGTCCGGACAGGGTGGTTGGAGCTTTCTTT. This codes for CASSPDRVVGAFF.

The table lists this clone with a few counts. CDR3 sequence: CASSPPGGASGYTF. The CDR3 nucleotides are TGTGCCAGCTCACCACCGGGGGGTGCGAGTGGCTACACCTTC. J is TRBJ1-2 and V is TRBV18; weak D call: TRBD1 (5 bases). Per germline, CDR1 KGHSH and CDR2 LQKENI. Trimming removed 0 bases from V and 7 bases from J, with 12 bases in between. This CDR3 contains 14 residues. Based on the CDR3 plus reference TRBV18 and TRBJ1-2, the full variable domain is NAGVMQNPRHLVRRRGQEARLRCSPMKGHSHVYWYRQLPEEGLKFMVYLQKENIIDESGMPKERFSAEFPKEGPSILRIQQVVRGDSAAYFCASSPPGGASGYTFGSGTRLTVV.

Turning to this clone: Sequence at one end of the junction differs from germline and may be a read error. The chain carries TRBV7-7 and TRBJ2-5; D is undetermined. Germline V lookup: CDR1 SSHAT, CDR2 FNYEAQ (reference sequence). The CDR3 length is 13 residues. The CDR3 region is CASSLNTVETQYF. CDR3 DNA sequence: TGTGCTAGCAGCTTAAATACAGTGGAGACCCAGTACTTC.

The chain employs TRBV19 and TRBJ1-1, with 8 bases that match TRBD1. This CDR3 region has 18 residues. The trim removed 2 bases at V and 3 bases at J, leaving 14 bases unmatched. Germline loops: CDR1 LNHDA, CDR2 SQIVND (reference sequence). The CDR3, as DNA: TGTGCCAGTAGTATATCGGGCCTTGTAGGACAGGGCTACACTGAAGCTTTCTTT. It codes for CASSISGLVGQGYTEAFF. Looking up the rest from reference TRBV19 and TRBJ1-1 gives the full variable domain: DGGITQSPKYLFRKEGQNVTLSCEQNLNHDAMYWYRQDPGQGLRLIYYSQIVNDFQKGDIAEGYSVSREKKESFPLTVTSAQKNPTAFYLCASSISGLVGQGYTEAFFGQGTRLTVV.

The CDR3: CASSYSSRENGNTIYF. For the CDR3, the DNA is TGTGCCAGCAGTTATTCGTCCAGGGAAAACGGAAACACCATATATTTT. The V call is TRBV6-9, the J call TRBJ1-3; tentatively, D is TRBD1 (5 bases). The length of the CDR3 is 16 residues. The germline gives CDR1 MNHGY, CDR2 SVAAGI. V was shortened by 0 bases and J by 4 bases, with 13 bases between the two germline ends.

This chain joins TRBV10-3 and TRBJ2-5, with a tentative D call TRBD2 (7 bases). The CDR3 totals 15 residues. Germline-derived CDR1 and CDR2 are ENHRY and SYGVKD. V was shortened by 7 bases and J by 2 bases, with 17 bases between the two germline ends. CDR3 nucleotides: TGTGCCATCAACCCCTCTGGGGGGGCACAAGAGACCCAGTACTTC. Amino acids: CAINPSGGAQETQYF.

The rearrangement links TRBV5-1 to TRBJ2-1; D gene uncertain. Trimming pared 0 bases from V and 7 bases from J, leaving 14 bases between. This CDR3 is 15 amino acids long. Germline CDR1 and CDR2: SGHRS and YFSETQ. The CDR3 reads CASSLDPGVLNEQFF. In DNA, the CDR3 is TGCGCCAGCAGCTTGGATCCCGGAGTGCTTAATGAGCAGTTCTTC. Combining the CDR3 with reference TRBV5-1 and TRBJ2-1 gives the whole variable domain KAGVTQTPRYLIKTRGQQVTLSCSPISGHRSVSWYQQTPGQGLQFLFEYFSETQRNKGNFPGRFSGRQFSNSRSEMNVSTLELGDSALYLCASSLDPGVLNEQFFGPGTRLTVL.

The J gene is TRBJ2-7, the V gene TRBV20-1, with 7 bases identical to TRBD1. CDR3 length equals 11 residues. Trimming cost V 5 bases and J 7 bases; bases outside gene matches: 5. Germline V gene lookup returns CDR1 DFQATT and CDR2 SNEGSKA (reference sequence). The CDR3 loop reads CSAYRGWEQYF. The CDR3 region has the DNA TGCAGTGCTTACAGGGGTTGGGAGCAGTACTTC.

The J gene is TRBJ2-5, the V gene TRBV7-9; tentatively, D is TRBD2 (5 bases). V lost 4 bases and J 2 bases, leaving 11 bases between the germline ends. The germline gives CDR1 SEHNR, CDR2 FQNEAQ (reference sequence). The CDR3 is 14 amino acids. The CDR3: CASSSRREQETQYF. In DNA, the CDR3 is TGTGCCAGCAGCTCCCGACGGGAACAAGAGACCCAGTACTTC.

This clone was seen just once. V usage is TRBV7-2 and J usage is TRBJ2-7; D perhaps matches TRBD1 (8 bases). V was shortened by 5 bases and J by 4 bases, with 15 bases between the two germline ends. The CDR3 length is 14 residues. The germline V gene encodes CDR1 SGHTA and CDR2 FQGNSA. CDR3 amino acids: CASSRTGGAYEQYF. The CDR3 bases are TGTGCCAGCAGCCGAACAGGGGGGGCATACGAGCAGTACTTC.

The chain employs TRBV5-1 and TRBJ2-7, with TRBD2 matching 9 bases. The CDR3 length is 16 residues. J gave up 0 bases and V 3 bases, and 7 bases lay outside the gene matches. Per germline, CDR1 SGHRS and CDR2 YFSETQ. The CDR3 protein is CASSSLAGASSYEQYF. The CDR3 DNA sequence: TGCGCCAGCAGCTCTTTAGCGGGGGCGAGCTCCTACGAGCAGTACTTC.

The rearrangement uses TRBV7-9 and TRBJ2-3; 11 bases line up with TRBD2. This CDR3 is built from 15 residues. Germline CDR1 is SEHNR and CDR2 is FQNEAQ (reference sequence). Trimming cost V 5 bases and J 5 bases; bases outside gene matches: 6. CDR3 in DNA: TGTGCCAGCAGCCTACTAGCGGGAGTAATAGATACGCAGTATTTT. This codes for CASSLLAGVIDTQYF.

The table lists this clone with a count of one. The J gene is TRBJ1-5, the V gene TRBV28, with TRBD1 as a possible D gene (5 bases). The germline V gene has CDR1 MDHEN and CDR2 SYDVKM. CDR3 length: 16 amino acids. Trimming took 4 bases from V and 7 from J, leaving 20 bases between them. CDR3 DNA: TGTGCCAGCAGTTCGCCCTGGGCGGTCGGGGGACAGCCCCAGCATTTT. It is translated as CASSSPWAVGGQPQHF.

This clone was seen only a few times. J is TRBJ2-1 and V is TRBV21-1; TRBD1 was called by the table and not checked on the DNA. TRBV21-1 is an annotated pseudogene. The CDR3 consists of 16 residues. CDR3 loop: CASSKADRGPYNEQFF. The DNA of the CDR3 is TGTGCCAGCAGCAAAGCTGACAGGGGTCCCTACAATGAGCAGTTCTTC.

This clone was observed a few times. The chain is built from TRBV29-1 and TRBJ2-3; 7 bases map to TRBD2. V shed 3 bases, J shed 6 bases, and the junction held 6 bases outside the gene matches. This CDR3 spans 13 amino acids. CDR1 and CDR2 from the germline V gene are SQVTM and ANQGSEA. CDR3 coding DNA: TGCAGCGTTGATCTGGGAGGGCTTGATACGCAGTATTTT. This encodes CSVDLGGLDTQYF.

The gene calls are TRBV2 and TRBJ1-3; 7 nucleotides align to TRBD1. With 1 base clipped from V and 8 bases from J, the junction kept 11 bases outside the gene matches. From germline, CDR1 is SNHLY and CDR2 FYNNEI. CDR3 size: 16 residues. CDR3 in DNA: TGTGCCAGCAGTGAAGGAGGGGGCCCCCGCAAGGACACCATATATTTT. Protein: CASSEGGGPRKDTIYF. The full variable domain, in which reference TRBV2 and TRBJ1-3 provide the parts outside the CDR3, is EPEVTQTPSHQVTQMGQEVILRCVPISNHLYFYWYRQILGQKVEFLVSFYNNEISEKSEIFDDQFSVERPDGSNFTLKIRSTKLEDSAMYFCASSEGGGPRKDTIYFGEGSWLTVV.

J is TRBJ2-1 and V is TRBV29-1; TRBD1 might be the D (6 bases). In germline, CDR1 is SQVTM, CDR2 ANQGSEA. The V gene lost 8 bases and the J gene lost 0 bases, with 11 bases spanning the gap. This CDR3 has 13 amino acids. This CDR3 is CSLQGSSYNEQFF. In nucleotides, the CDR3 is TGCAGCCTCCAGGGGAGCTCCTACAATGAGCAGTTCTTC.

This chain joins TRBV5-5 and TRBJ1-5; D is ambiguous. The CDR3 contains 14 residues. Trimming cost V 0 bases and J 6 bases, with 10 bases left between them. Per germline, CDR1 SGHKS and CDR2 YYEKEE (reference sequence). The CDR3 DNA is TGTGCCAGCAGCTTGGTGCCCTACAGTCAGCCCCAGCATTTT. Translating it yields CASSLVPYSQPQHF. Looking up the rest from reference TRBV5-5 and TRBJ1-5 gives the full variable domain: DAGVTQSPTHLIKTRGQQVTLRCSPISGHKSVSWYQQVLGQGPQFIFQYYEKEERGRGNFPDRFSARQFPNYSSELNVNALLLGDSALYLCASSLVPYSQPQHFGDGTRLSIL.